The 8 T cell receptor beta chains presented below share a single source sample, sequenced in a study. TCRdb recomputed calls from the 5' RACE reads with MiXCR, one row per CDR3 protein. The table includes about 57,000 distinct CDR3 sequences, more than 25% detected once. Cells sorted as Tregs were CD4+, CD25+ and CD127-/low. The specimen sequenced was tumor-infiltrating Tregs sorted from the breast tumor. These receptor sequences come from a female donor with breast cancer.

V gene TRBV5-4 combines with J gene TRBJ2-3; 7 nucleotides align to TRBD1. Per germline, CDR1 SGHNT and CDR2 YYREEE (reference sequence). V trimming: 4 bases; J trimming: 3 bases; junction bases outside the gene matches: 2. The CDR3 is made up of 13 amino acids. CDR3 amino acids: CASSRGLTDTQYF. CDR3 DNA: TGTGCCAGCAGCAGGGGGCTTACAGATACGCAGTATTTT. The whole variable domain, remainder taken from reference TRBV5-4 and TRBJ2-3, is ETGVTQSPTHLIKTRGQQVTLRCSSQSGHNTVSWYQQALGQGPQFIFQYYREEENGRGNFPPRFSGLQFPNYSSELNVNALELDDSALYLCASSRGLTDTQYFGPGTRLTVL.

Only a few counts were recorded for this clonotype. This chain links TRBV4-1 with TRBJ2-5, with 7 bases that match TRBD2. The length of the CDR3 is 15 residues. V lost 4 bases to trimming and J lost 3 bases; unmatched junction nucleotides: 8. The germline V gene encodes CDR1 MGHRA and CDR2 YSYEKL. CDR3: CASSPIGTKKETQYF. The CDR3 bases are TGCGCCAGCAGCCCTATCGGGACTAAAAAAGAGACCCAGTACTTC.

This sequence joins TRBV3-1 and TRBJ2-3, with TRBD2 as a possible D gene (7 bases). This CDR3 has 15 amino acids. V dropped 1 base and J dropped 5 bases, with 13 bases sitting between them. Looked up from germline, CDR1 is LGHDT and CDR2 is YNNKEL (reference sequence). The chain's CDR3 is CASSQGGGAVDTQYF. The CDR3 nucleotides read TGTGCCAGCAGCCAAGGTGGGGGGGCTGTAGATACGCAGTATTTT.

The chain joins TRBV2 to TRBJ1-5; no clear D gene. The CDR3 totals 13 residues. V shed 7 bases and J shed 5 bases, with 12 bases lying between them. CDR1 and CDR2 (germline): SNHLY, FYNNEI. The CDR3 here is CASNWALDQPQHF. Written as DNA, the CDR3 is TGTGCCAGCAATTGGGCCCTTGATCAGCCCCAGCATTTT. Looking up the rest from reference TRBV2 and TRBJ1-5 gives the full variable domain: EPEVTQTPSHQVTQMGQEVILRCVPISNHLYFYWYRQILGQKVEFLVSFYNNEISEKSEIFDDQFSVERPDGSNFTLKIRSTKLEDSAMYFCASNWALDQPQHFGDGTRLSIL.

This clonotype was detected a few times. The rearrangement links TRBV5-4 to TRBJ2-2, with 12 positions matching TRBD2. Germline V gene sequence: CDR1 SGHNT, CDR2 YYREEE (reference sequence). The CDR3 runs 14 residues. Trimming at V came to 10 bases and at J to 6 bases, leaving 7 bases not matched to a gene. CDR3 sequence reads: CADRLAGDPGELFF. In nucleotides, the CDR3 is TGTGCCGACAGACTAGCGGGAGATCCCGGGGAGCTGTTTTTT.

This clonotype was found many times. The chain combines TRBV11-2 with TRBJ2-7; no reliable D call. This CDR3 is 12 amino acids long. V was clipped by 5 bases and J by 3 bases, with 8 bases between them. CDR1 is SGHAT and CDR2 is FQNNGV in the germline V gene. This chain's CDR3 is CASSPKNYEQYF. In DNA form, the CDR3 reads TGTGCCAGCAGCCCAAAAAACTACGAGCAGTACTTC.

The chain uses TRBV13 and TRBJ1-1; D not certain. Germline V gene lookup returns CDR1 PRHDT and CDR2 FYEKMQ (reference sequence). V lost 5 bases and J 0 bases, leaving 16 bases between the germline ends. The CDR3 runs 16 residues. CDR3 loop: CASSPSRGIMNTEAFF. Written as DNA, the CDR3 is TGTGCCAGCAGCCCTAGCCGGGGAATCATGAACACTGAAGCTTTCTTT.

Only a few counts were recorded for this clonotype. V is TRBV6-5 and J is TRBJ2-4; the D gene is possibly TRBD1 (6 bases). V was trimmed by 5 bases and J by 0 bases, leaving 14 bases between them. Germline values: CDR1 MNHEY, CDR2 SVGAGI. The CDR3 has 16 amino acids. The DNA for the CDR3 is TGTGCCAGCAGTACCTTACAGGGACAAGCCAAAAACATTCAGTACTTC. Its translation: CASSTLQGQAKNIQYF.